These 3 T cell receptor beta chains originate from one sample sequenced in a study of identical twins. TCRdb redid the calling of the 5' RACE reads with MiXCR, one entry per CDR3 protein. Of roughly 350,000 distinct CDR3 sequences in the sample, about 9% were seen once. Source material: naive T cells sorted from blood. These receptors were taken from a woman aged 45 to 65 in good health.

This clonotype has a handful of counts. The chain is built from TRBV6-5 and TRBJ2-1; 10 bases match TRBD2. Germline CDR1 is MNHEY and CDR2 is SVGAGI. The CDR3 sequence is 16 residues long. Unmatched junction bases numbered 9, after V lost 4 bases and J lost 6 bases. The CDR3, as DNA: TGTGCCAGCAGTTTTAGGCTAGCGGGAGATTCCAATGAGCAGTTCTTC. This translates into CASSFRLAGDSNEQFF.

The V call is TRBV10-3, the J call TRBJ2-3; possible D gene TRBD2, 5 bases. This CDR3 is 14 amino acids long. With 6 bases removed from V and 0 bases from J, the gap between germline ends came to 10 bases. The germline CDR1 and CDR2 sequences are ENHRY and SYGVKD. As DNA, the CDR3 is TGTGCCATCAGCGAACTAGTGAGCACAGATACGCAGTATTTT. Protein product: CAISELVSTDTQYF.

This clonotype was seen many times. V usage is TRBV4-1 and J usage is TRBJ2-1; a possible D gene is TRBD1 (6 bases). V was cut by 0 bases and J by 3 bases, with 12 bases left in between. This CDR3 has 16 amino acids. Germline V gene lookup returns CDR1 MGHRA and CDR2 YSYEKL. The DNA of the CDR3 is TGCGCCAGCAGCCAAGATCAGGGGACGGGCTACAATGAGCAGTTCTTC. It yields the protein CASSQDQGTGYNEQFF.